This entry features one T cell receptor (beta chain) sequence. These data come from a study of blood T cell repertoires in COVID-19. On the study more broadly: The samples span acute and convalescent COVID-19 from the United States, Italy and Spain. In each case, the material was cDNA or gDNA derived from T cells, B-cell-depleted T cells, or PBMCs.

Authors' methods: Amplification from reference gene primers served as the basis for estimated nucleated cell counts. Profiling relied on immunoSEQ multiplex PCR, and the TCRdb table lists in-frame clones only, not all of them. V and J calls and clone size come straight from that table; D and trimming were deduced from the DNA. Found here are roughly 65,000 clones, more than 90% of them singletons; the top ten hold roughly 1.3%. The V and J ends lost 5 bases and 2 bases, in that order; junction bases with no gene match: 9. The CDR3 loop spans 16 amino acids. Germline-derived CDR1 and CDR2 are MNHNY and SVGAGI (reference sequence).

Sequencing was performed on peripheral blood. This sequence was found in a man between 60 and 70 years old with acute or convalescent COVID-19. This rearrangement joins TRBV6-6 to TRBJ2-3, with TRBD2 matching over 8 bases. CDR3 protein: CASSTRGGTPTDTQYF. DNA of the CDR3: TGTGCCAGCAGTACACGCGGGGGGACCCCCACAGATACGCAGTATTTT.